Sequencing of this T cell receptor beta chain was carried out in a study of blood T cell repertoires in COVID-19. Study-wide context: Nucleic acid was either cDNA or gDNA, and it came from T cells, B-cell-depleted T cells, or PBMCs.

Original analysis: Reference gene primer amplification in the assay estimated nucleated cell counts. Clones were read by immunoSEQ multiplex PCR, and TCRdb kept only the in-frame ones, dropping some. The DNA gave D and trimming, while V, J and clone size come from that table. This table has 55,000 to 75,000 clones, 79% appearing once. Germline CDR1 and CDR2: MDHEN and SYDVKM. J lost 4 bases, V lost 11 bases, and 17 bases had no gene match. The CDR3 runs 17 residues. V and J are TRBV28 and TRBJ1-1; 12 bases match TRBD1. The TCR sequence derives from a man aged 60 to 69 with acute or convalescent COVID-19. The sequenced sample was peripheral blood. The CDR3 region has the DNA TGTGCCGTCGGGGGGGACAGGGGGCGCGAGGGATCCACTGAAGCTTTCTTT. Its protein product is CAVGGDRGREGSTEAFF.